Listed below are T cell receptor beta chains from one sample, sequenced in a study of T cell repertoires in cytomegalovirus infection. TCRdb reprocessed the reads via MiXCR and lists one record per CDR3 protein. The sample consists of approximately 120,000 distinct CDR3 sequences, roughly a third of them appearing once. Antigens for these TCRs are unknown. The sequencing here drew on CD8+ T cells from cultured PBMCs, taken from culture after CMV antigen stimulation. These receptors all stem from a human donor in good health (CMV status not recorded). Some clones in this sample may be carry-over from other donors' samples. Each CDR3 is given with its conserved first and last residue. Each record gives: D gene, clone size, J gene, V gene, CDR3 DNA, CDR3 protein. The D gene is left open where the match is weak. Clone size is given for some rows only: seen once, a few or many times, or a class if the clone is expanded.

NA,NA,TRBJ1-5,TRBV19,TGTGCCAGTAGTATAGGTGAATCTCCGAGGCAGCCCCAGCATTTT,CASSIGESPRQPQHF
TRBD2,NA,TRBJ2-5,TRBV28,TGTGCCAGCAGTCCGATGGGGGGGGGACAAGAGACCCAGTACTTC,CASSPMGGGQETQYF
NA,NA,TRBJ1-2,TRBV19,TGTGCCGTTTACAGGGCAACCTATGGCTACACCTTC,CAVYRATYGYTF
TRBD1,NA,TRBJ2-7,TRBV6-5,TGTGCCAGCAGTTATGACAGGGCCGAGCAGTACTTC,CASSYDRAEQYF
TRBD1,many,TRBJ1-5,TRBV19,TGTGCCAGTAAGAGTTCCGGGACAGGGTACTTTCTTGATCAGCCCCAGCATTTT,CASKSSGTGYFLDQPQHF
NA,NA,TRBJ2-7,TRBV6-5,TGTGCCAGCAGCAGTGTGGGGGCAACCTACGAGCAGTACTTC,CASSSVGATYEQYF
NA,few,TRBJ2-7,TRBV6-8,TGTGCCAGCAGTTACAGCCCAACAGGCTATACCTCCGGGGAGCAGTACTTC,CASSYSPTGYTSGEQYF
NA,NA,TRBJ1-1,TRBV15,TGTGCCACCAGCAGAGGCCGAACGACAGTAATGAACACTGAAGCTTTCTTT,CATSRGRTTVMNTEAFF
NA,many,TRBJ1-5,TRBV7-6,TGTGCCAGCAGTCCGGGACATTCCGGGTATCAGCCCCAGCATTTT,CASSPGHSGYQPQHF
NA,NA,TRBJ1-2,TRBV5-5,TGTGCCAGCAGCTTGGTTCAGGGATTGGAGGGCTACACCTTC,CASSLVQGLEGYTF